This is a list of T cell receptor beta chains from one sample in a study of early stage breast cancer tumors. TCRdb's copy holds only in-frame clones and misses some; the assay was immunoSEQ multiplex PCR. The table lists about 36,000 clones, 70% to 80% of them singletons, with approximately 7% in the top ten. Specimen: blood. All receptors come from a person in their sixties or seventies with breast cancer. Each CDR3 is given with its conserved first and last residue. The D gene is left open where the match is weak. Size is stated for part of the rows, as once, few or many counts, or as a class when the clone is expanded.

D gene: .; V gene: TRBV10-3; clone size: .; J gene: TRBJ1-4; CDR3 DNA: TGTGCCATCAGTGCCTTGGGGGACGAAAAACTGTTTTTT; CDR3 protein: CAISALGDEKLFF
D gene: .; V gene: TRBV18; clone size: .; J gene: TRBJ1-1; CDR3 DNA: TGTGCCAGCTCACCAGGGACGGCAGGGAACACTGAAGCTTTCTTT; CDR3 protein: CASSPGTAGNTEAFF
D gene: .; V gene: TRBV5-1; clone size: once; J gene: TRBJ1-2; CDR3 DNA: TGCGCCAGTGCCGTCGGGCATAACTATGGAGGCTACACCTTC; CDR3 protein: CASAVGHNYGGYTF
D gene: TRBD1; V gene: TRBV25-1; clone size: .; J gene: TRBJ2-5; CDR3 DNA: TGTGCCAGCAGTGATTTCCTCCCAGGGGGAGAGACCCAGTACTTC; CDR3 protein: CASSDFLPGGETQYF
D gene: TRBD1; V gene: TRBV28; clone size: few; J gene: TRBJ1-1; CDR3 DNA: TGTGCCAGCAGTCACAGGGGGGAGAACACTGAAGCTTTCTTT; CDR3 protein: CASSHRGENTEAFF
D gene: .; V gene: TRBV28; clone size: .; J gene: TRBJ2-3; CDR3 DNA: TGTGCCAGCAGCCTCCCGGGAAGCACAGATACGCAGTATTTT; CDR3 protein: CASSLPGSTDTQYF
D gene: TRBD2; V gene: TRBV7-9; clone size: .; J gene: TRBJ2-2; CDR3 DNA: TGTGCCAGCAGCCCCCGGGGGGGCCGGAACACCGGGGAGCTGTTTTTT; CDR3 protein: CASSPRGGRNTGELFF
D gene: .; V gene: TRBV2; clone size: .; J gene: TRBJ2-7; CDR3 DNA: TGTGCCAGCATACGTGGGCCCCACTCCGGCTACTACGAGCAGTACTTC; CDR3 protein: CASIRGPHSGYYEQYF
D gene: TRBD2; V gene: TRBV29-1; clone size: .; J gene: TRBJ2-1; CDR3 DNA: TGCAGCGTTGTAGCGGGAGGGCCTATGGGGGAGCAGTTCTTC; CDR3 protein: CSVVAGGPMGEQFF
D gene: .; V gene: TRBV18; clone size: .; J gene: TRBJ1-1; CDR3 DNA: TGTGCCAGCTCACCATTAAGGATGAACACTGAAGCTTTCTTT; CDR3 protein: CASSPLRMNTEAFF
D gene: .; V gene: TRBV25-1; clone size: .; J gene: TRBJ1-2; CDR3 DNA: TGTGCCAGCAGTGAGGGGACAACATTTATCACTGGGGGCTACACCTTC; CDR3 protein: CASSEGTTFITGGYTF
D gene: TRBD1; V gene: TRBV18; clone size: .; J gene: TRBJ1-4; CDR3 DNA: TGTGCCAGCTCCCGAGGGACAGCGTCTAATGAAAAACTGTTTTTT; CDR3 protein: CASSRGTASNEKLFF
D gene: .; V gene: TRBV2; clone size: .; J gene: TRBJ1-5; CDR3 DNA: TGTGCCAGCACCTATTTTATTGGGGATCAGCCCCAGCATTTT; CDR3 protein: CASTYFIGDQPQHF
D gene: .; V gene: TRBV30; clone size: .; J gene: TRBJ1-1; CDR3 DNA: TGTGCCTGGAAAGGTTTTCAGGGGACCACTGAAGCTTTCTTT; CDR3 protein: CAWKGFQGTTEAFF
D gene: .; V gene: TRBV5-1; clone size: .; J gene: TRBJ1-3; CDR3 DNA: TGCGCCAGCAGCTTGGGAGGCCGGGTGGACACCATATATTTT; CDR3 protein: CASSLGGRVDTIYF
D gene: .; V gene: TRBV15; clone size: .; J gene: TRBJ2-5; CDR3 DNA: TGTGCCACCAGCAGAGATCGCGATCCCCGAGAGACCCAGTACTTC; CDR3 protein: CATSRDRDPRETQYF
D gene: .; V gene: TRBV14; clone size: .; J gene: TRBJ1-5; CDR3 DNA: TGTGCCAGCAGCCAAGGTTCGGGCGATAGCAATCAGCCCCAGCATTTT; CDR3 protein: CASSQGSGDSNQPQHF
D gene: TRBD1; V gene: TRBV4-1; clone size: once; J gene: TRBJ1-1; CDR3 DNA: TGCGCCAGCAGCCGACTCACAGGGGGTACTGAAGCTTTCTTT; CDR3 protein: CASSRLTGGTEAFF
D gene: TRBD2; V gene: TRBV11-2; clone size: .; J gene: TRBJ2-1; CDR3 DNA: TGTGCCAGCAGCTTAGTCGGCGGGGGCTCCTACAATGAGCAGTTCTTC; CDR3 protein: CASSLVGGGSYNEQFF
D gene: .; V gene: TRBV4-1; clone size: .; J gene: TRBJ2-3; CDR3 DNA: TGCGCCAGCAGCCCCATAGGGGATACGCAGTATTTT; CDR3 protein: CASSPIGDTQYF
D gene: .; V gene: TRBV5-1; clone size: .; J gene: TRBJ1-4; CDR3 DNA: TGCGCCAGCAGCAACAGCGACCCAAATGAAAAACTGTTTTTT; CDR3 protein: CASSNSDPNEKLFF
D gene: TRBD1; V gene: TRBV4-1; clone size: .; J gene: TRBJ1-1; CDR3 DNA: TGCGCCAGCAGCCACTATACCGGGACAGCGAACACTGAAGCTTTCTTT; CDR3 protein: CASSHYTGTANTEAFF
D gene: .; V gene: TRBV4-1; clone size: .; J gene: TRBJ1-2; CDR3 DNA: TGCGCCAGCAGCCAAGATCTGAGGGGGACGGGGTATGGCTACACCTTC; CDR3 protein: CASSQDLRGTGYGYTF
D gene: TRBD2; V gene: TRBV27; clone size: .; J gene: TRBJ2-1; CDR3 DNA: TGTGCCAGCAGTTTAAGTAGCGGGAGTGTCAGGAATGAGCAGTTCTTC; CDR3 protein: CASSLSSGSVRNEQFF
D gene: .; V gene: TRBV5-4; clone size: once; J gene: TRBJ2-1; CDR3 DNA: TGTGCCAGCAGCAGGGGATCAAAAATCGACAATGAGCAGTTCTTC; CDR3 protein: CASSRGSKIDNEQFF
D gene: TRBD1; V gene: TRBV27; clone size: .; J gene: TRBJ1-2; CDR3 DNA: TGTGCCAGCAGTCCGGGGACAGGGCTAAGCGGGGGCTACACCTTC; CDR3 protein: CASSPGTGLSGGYTF
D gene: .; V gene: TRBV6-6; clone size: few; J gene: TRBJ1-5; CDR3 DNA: TGTGCCAGCAGGCCGGGACGGATCAATCAGCCCCAGCATTTT; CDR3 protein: CASRPGRINQPQHF
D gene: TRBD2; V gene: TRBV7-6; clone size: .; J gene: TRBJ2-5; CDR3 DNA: TGTGCCAGCAGCTTAGGGGTAGCGGGAACCCTGAAGGGCAAAGAGACCCAGTACTTC; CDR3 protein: CASSLGVAGTLKGKETQYF
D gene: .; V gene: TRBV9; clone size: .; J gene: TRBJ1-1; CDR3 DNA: TGTGCCAGCAGCGTATCCGGGGGCGGAACTGAAGCTTTCTTT; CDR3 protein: CASSVSGGGTEAFF
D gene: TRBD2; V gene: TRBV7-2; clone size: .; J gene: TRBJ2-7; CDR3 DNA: TGTGCCAGCAGCTCCCCCTTGGGGACTAGCGGCTACGAGCAGTACTTC; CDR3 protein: CASSSPLGTSGYEQYF
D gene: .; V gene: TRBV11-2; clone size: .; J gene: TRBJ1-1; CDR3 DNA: TGTGCCAGCAGCTTTCAGGGGAACACTGAAGCTTTCTTT; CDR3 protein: CASSFQGNTEAFF
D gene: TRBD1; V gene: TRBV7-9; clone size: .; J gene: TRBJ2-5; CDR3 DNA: TGTGCCAGCAGCTTTGGACAGGCAGAGACCCAGTACTTC; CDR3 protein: CASSFGQAETQYF
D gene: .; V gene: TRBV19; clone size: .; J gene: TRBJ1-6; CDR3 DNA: TGTGCCAGTAGTGACGCTTCCGACCTGGGCTATAATTCACCCCTCCACTTT; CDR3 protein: CASSDASDLGYNSPLHF
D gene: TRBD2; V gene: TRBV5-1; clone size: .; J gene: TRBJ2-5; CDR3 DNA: TGCGCCAGCAGCTTGGCGTTAGGGAGGGCGGGAGAGACCCAGTACTTC; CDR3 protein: CASSLALGRAGETQYF
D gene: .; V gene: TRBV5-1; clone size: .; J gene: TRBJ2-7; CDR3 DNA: TGCGCCAGCAGCGCTGGGACAGGGAGCGGGAGTCGTTCCTACGAGCAGTACTTC; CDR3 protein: CASSAGTGSGSRSYEQYF
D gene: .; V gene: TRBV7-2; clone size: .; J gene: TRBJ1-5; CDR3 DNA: TGTGCCAGCAGCTTTAGCCGTTATAGCAATCAGCCCCAGCATTTT; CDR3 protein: CASSFSRYSNQPQHF
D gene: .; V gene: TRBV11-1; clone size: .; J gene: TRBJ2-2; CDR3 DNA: TGTGCCAGCCAAGTGACCGCCGGGGAGCTGTTTTTT; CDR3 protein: CASQVTAGELFF
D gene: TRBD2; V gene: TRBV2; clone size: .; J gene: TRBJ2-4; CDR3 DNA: TGTGCCAGCAGTGAACGAGTAGCGGGGGGTCCCAAAAACATTCAGTACTTC; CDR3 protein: CASSERVAGGPKNIQYF
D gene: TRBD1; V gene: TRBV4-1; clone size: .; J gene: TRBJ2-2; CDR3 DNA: TGCGCCAGCAGCCAGAGACAGGGGTATACCGGGGAGCTGTTTTTT; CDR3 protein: CASSQRQGYTGELFF
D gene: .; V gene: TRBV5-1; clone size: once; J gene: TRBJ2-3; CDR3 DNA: TGCGCCAGCAGCTTGGATGGTCTTAGCACAGATACGCAGTATTTT; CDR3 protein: CASSLDGLSTDTQYF
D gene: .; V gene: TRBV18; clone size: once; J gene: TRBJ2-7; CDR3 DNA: TGTGCCAGCTCACCTCCCTCCTACGAGCAGTACTTC; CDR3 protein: CASSPPSYEQYF
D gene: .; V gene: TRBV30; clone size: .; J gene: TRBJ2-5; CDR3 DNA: TGTGCCTGGAGTCACGACAGGATCCAAGAGACCCAGTACTTC; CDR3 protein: CAWSHDRIQETQYF
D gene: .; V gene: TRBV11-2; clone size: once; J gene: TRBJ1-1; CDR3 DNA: TGTGCCAGCAGCTTAGGTCCAGGTGTTAACACTGAAGCTTTCTTT; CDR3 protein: CASSLGPGVNTEAFF
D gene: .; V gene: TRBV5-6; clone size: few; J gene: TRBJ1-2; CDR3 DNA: TGTGCCAGCAGCGACCTGGGCGAGTCGGTCGTCTATGGCTACACCTTC; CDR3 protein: CASSDLGESVVYGYTF
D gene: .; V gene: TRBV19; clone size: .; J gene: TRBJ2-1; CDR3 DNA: TGTGCCACCAGGGTGGCGTCGGGGAATGAGCAGTTCTTC; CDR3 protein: CATRVASGNEQFF
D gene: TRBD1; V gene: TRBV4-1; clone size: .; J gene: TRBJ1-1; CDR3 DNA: TGCGCCAGCAGCCAAGAGAAGGGGGCGAACACTGAAGCTTTCTTT; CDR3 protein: CASSQEKGANTEAFF
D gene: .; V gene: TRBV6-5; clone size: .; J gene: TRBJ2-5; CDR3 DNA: TGTGCCAGCACTCCAAGAAGGGAGACCCAGTACTTC; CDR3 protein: CASTPRRETQYF
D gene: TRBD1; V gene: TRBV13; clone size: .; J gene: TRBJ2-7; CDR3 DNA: TGTGCCAGCAGCAACTCCCGGACAGGGTCAAGCGAGCAGTACTTC; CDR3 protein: CASSNSRTGSSEQYF
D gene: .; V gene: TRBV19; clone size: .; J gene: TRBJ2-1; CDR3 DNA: TGTGCCAGTAGCTTACTGTCTAGGGAGCAGTTCTTC; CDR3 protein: CASSLLSREQFF
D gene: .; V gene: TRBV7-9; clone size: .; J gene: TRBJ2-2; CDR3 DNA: TGTGCCAGCGGGAGATCCGGGGAGCTGTTTTTT; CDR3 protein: CASGRSGELFF
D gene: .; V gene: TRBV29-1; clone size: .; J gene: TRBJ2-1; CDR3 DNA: TGCAGCGTTGGGAGCTCCTACAATGAGCAGTTCTTC; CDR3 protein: CSVGSSYNEQFF
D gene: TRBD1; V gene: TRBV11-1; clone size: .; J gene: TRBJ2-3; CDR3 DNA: TGTGCCAGCAGCCTACAGGGGAAGGAGTCAGATACGCAGTATTTT; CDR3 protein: CASSLQGKESDTQYF
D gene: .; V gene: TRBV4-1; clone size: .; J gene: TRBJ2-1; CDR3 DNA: TGCGCCAGCAGCCAAGTTTCCCGGGGACCCAATGAGCAGTTCTTC; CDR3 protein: CASSQVSRGPNEQFF